This T cell receptor (beta chain) was identified during a study of cytomegalovirus exposure and HLA in healthy donors. Findings and limits, study-wide: About 87% or about 30% of the time was how often most TCR beta V segments were productive, according to an earlier analysis. Researchers reported in a later analysis that a missense DCLRE1C variant was tied to TCR beta V- and J-gene trimming. Diagnosis of cytomegalovirus status made by the classifier reportedly showed high specificity and sensitivity.

This clone came up once. Its cognate antigen is unknown. The identical CDR3 is also encoded by other nucleotide sequences in the sample. The trim removed 5 bases at V and 2 bases at J, leaving 2 bases unmatched. CDR1 and CDR2 (germline): GTSNPN, SVGIG (reference sequence). CDR3 length: 13 amino acids. Both 60 Vbeta primers and 13 Jbeta primers went into the PCR. The table came from immunoSEQ multiplex PCR; TCRdb's copy has only in-frame clones and leaves some out. The profile shows more than 90,000 clones, about 80% of them singletons. The chain recombines TRBV30 with TRBJ2-3; 9 bases fit TRBD1. This clonotype was sampled from a man in his forties or fifties in good health and CMV-seropositive. Sequencing was done on a sample of PBMCs. This chain's CDR3 is CAWGQGNTDTQYF. CDR3 nucleotides: TGTGCCTGGGGACAGGGGAACACAGATACGCAGTATTTT.